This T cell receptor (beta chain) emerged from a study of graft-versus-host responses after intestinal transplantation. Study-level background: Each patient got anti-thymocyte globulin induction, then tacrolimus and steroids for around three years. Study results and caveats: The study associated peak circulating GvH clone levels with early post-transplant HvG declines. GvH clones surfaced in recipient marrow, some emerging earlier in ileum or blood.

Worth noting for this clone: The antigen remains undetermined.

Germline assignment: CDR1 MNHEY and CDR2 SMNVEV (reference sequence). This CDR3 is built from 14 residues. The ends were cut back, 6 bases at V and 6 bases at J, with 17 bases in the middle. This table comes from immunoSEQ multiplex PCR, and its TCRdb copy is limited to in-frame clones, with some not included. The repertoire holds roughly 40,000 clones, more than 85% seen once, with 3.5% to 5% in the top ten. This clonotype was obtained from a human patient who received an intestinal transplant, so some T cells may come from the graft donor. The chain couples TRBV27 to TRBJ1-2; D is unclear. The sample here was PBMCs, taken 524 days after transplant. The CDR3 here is CASRTLGFEDGYTF. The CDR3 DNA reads TGTGCCAGCAGAACCCTAGGTTTTGAGGATGGCTACACCTTC.